This T cell receptor (beta chain) was sequenced in a study of blood T cells in healthy people across ages (dated by TCRdb to 2015 to 2017). With regard to the full study: In model experiments, template switching captured about one uniquely barcoded TCR beta cDNA molecule for every two T cells. The donors were divided into four age groups: young (average around 15 years), middle-aged (approximately 39), aged (around 67) and long-lived (around 80). Using the same blood draw, the study looked at two additional independent replicas of 1 million unique cDNA reads for two donors, one aged 18 to 29 and the other aged 80 or older. Age-related changes in TCR beta repertoire diversity were measured in the study by deep sequencing normalized with unique cDNA molecular identifiers.

On the study overall, not on this receptor specifically: Observed TCR beta diversity correlated strongly with the percentage of naive T cells measured by flow cytometry. Bulk unsorted PBMC profiling prevented conclusive comparison of naive and antigen-experienced compartments. Compared with the aged group, the long-lived group had more naive CD4+ T cells, fewer expanded clones and increased TCR diversity, a pattern suggesting age selection. Observed TCR beta diversity per million T cells fell roughly linearly with age, and a significant reduction was already apparent by age around 36. Estimates of total diversity based on one million sequenced T cells were regarded as lower bounds and as underestimates. Because donor CMV infection status was unknown, age-related changes in expanded clonotypes were potentially confounded.

V is shortened by 7 bases, J by 4 bases, and the region joining them spans 16 bases. Including the terminal cysteine and phenylalanine, the CDR3 comprises 13 residues. Of the read, only the CDR3 DNA is kept; its 39 bases are in frame from base 1. In the germline V gene, CDR1 corresponds to SQVTM and CDR2 to ANQGSEA. Library preparation employed 5' RACE. Sequenced on an Illumina HiSeq 2500. The second PCR ran for roughly 7 to 12 cycles and used a J-beta primer mix along with a sample-barcoded 5' primer. A template-switch 5' adaptor carrying 12 random nucleotides introduced a unique molecular identifier onto each TCR beta cDNA molecule. Each sample yielded at least 2.5 million CDR3-containing paired-end reads. All of the RNA was converted into first-strand cDNA using the Mint cDNA synthesis kit, with a TRBC-specific oligonucleotide serving as the primer. All cDNA was treated with uracil-DNA glycosylase and then went through a first 18-cycle PCR with the universal primers M1SS and BC2_uni_R. As for the authors' bioinformatics: Normalization of each sample was performed by random selection of 1 million high-quality reads, each carrying a distinct molecular identifier. Instead of being binned into consensus sequences, reads that shared molecular identifiers were thrown out. MiTCR, set to a Q25 quality threshold and the strictest error-elimination algorithm, was used for CDR3 identification, clonotype clustering and error correction. A nonparametric unseen species model with Euler transformation was used to estimate a lower bound on total TCR beta diversity. TCRdb reprocessing: public reads trimmed at Q25 with fastp, clones called with MiXCR, in-frame beta chains kept. Here each entry gathers all rows of one CDR3 protein and keeps the most common genes and DNA. It is TCRdb's table, rather than the study itself, that gives the V and J calls and clone size. Here the sample has over 700,000 distinct CDR3 sequences; 20% to 25% occur a single time. The leading ten clones occupy roughly a tenth of the sample.

As regards this clonotype: The specificity of this receptor is unknown. Base quality data are lacking; no much larger clone is found one base away.

Donors were roughly 40 systemically healthy Caucasian individuals from Russia aged about 6 to 100 years. Approximately 11 milliliters of peripheral blood were drawn from each donor into EDTA-treated Vacutainer tubes. Ficoll-Paque density-gradient centrifugation was used to isolate PBMCs, with at least 7 million per sample. Trizol reagent was used to extract total RNA from the PBMCs, yielding at least 6 micrograms per sample. For every donor, an aliquot of PBMCs went through flow cytometry to measure the percentages of naive CD45RAhigh/CD27high T cells. These data also formed part of another study, on T cells of mothers and their children. The second publication reports: Donors were nine systemically healthy Caucasian individuals: three mothers and their six children. cDNA synthesis used all of the extracted RNA, with approximately 1.4 ug of RNA in each 15 ul reaction. Sample barcodes and 2-4 random nucleotides were added via the M1S primer in the second PCR. Each mother yielded over 8.5 million TCR beta CDR3 reads and each child 3 million to 3.5 million reads. TCR recombination output is similarly shaped by thymic selection in related and unrelated pairs, with a minor effect exerted by inherited differences. Related mother-child pairs always showed normalized repertoire overlap that was slightly higher than in unrelated mother-child pairs, though the difference was never significant. No persistent microchimeric T cell clones were found, with a detection sensitivity of roughly 99 clones per million clonotypes. Deep NGS was used in the study to compare the TCR beta repertoires of mothers and children and to look for features that separate related mother-child pairs from unrelated individuals. The mean age was approximately 41 +/- 4 years for the mothers and around 10 +/- 4 years for the children. After adapter ligation was performed with NEBNext reagents, the libraries were sequenced on an Illumina HiSeq 2000 with 100+100 nt paired-end reads. To prevent cross-contamination, the mother and child libraries were prepared a month apart and were sequenced in separate runs. For each donor, somewhere between 500,000 and 2,000,000 distinct TCR beta clonotypes were identified. Naive TCR beta clonotypes were estimated from low-frequency clonotypes matched to each donor's FACS-determined naive share, without sorting.

The clonotype was recovered from a boy under 18 in good health. The sample taken for sequencing was blood. This chain joins TRBV29-1 to TRBJ1-2; no D gene call is confident. The encoded CDR3 is CSARSTESYGYTF. At the DNA level, the sequence is TGCAGCGCCCGGTCGACGGAAAGCTATGGCTACACCTTC. With the portions outside the CDR3 filled from the reference TRBV29-1 and TRBJ1-2 genes, the complete variable region becomes SAVISQKPSRDICQRGTSLTIQCQVDSQVTMMFWYRQQPGQSLTLIATANQGSEATYESGFVIDKFPISRPNLTFSTLTVSNMSPEDSSIYLCSARSTESYGYTFGSGTRLTVV.